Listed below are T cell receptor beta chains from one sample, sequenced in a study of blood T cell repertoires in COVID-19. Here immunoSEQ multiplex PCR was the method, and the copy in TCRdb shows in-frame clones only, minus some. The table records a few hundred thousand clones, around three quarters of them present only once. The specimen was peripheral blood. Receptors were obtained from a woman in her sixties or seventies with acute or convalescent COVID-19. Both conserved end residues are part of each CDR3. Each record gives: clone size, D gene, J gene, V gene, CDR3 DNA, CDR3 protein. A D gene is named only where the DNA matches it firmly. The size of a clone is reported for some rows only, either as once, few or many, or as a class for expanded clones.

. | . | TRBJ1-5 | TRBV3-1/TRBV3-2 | TGTGCCAGCAGCCAAGACAGGGATCAGCCCCAGCATTTT | CASSQDRDQPQHF
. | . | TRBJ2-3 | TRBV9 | TGTGCCAGCAGCGTAGGATGGAGGGATCAGCAGCAGTATTTT | CASSVGWRDQQQYF
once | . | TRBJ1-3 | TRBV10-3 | TGTGCCATCAGTGAGTCGGGCCGATCAGGGATATACGGAAACACCATATATTTT | CAISESGRSGIYGNTIYF
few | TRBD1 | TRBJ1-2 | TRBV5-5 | TGTGCCAGCAGCTTTTTACAGGGGGATGGCTACACCTTC | CASSFLQGDGYTF
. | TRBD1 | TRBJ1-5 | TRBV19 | TGTGCCAGTAGTGTGTCCGGGACAGGGATTCAGCCCCAGCATTTT | CASSVSGTGIQPQHF
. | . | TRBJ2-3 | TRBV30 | TGTGCCTGGAGGACCGGCCTAGCCCGGGCCACAGATACGCAGTATTTT | CAWRTGLARATDTQYF
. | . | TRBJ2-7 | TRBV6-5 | TGTGCCAGCACGGACGGCAAGCGGGAGCAGTACTTC | CASTDGKREQYF
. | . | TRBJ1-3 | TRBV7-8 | TGTGCCAGCAGCTTAGGGAGGCCCCCAGACACCATATATTTT | CASSLGRPPDTIYF
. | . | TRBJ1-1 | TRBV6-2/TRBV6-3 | TGTGCCAGCAGTTACGGAGGGGTTAACACTGAAGCTTTCTTT | CASSYGGVNTEAFF
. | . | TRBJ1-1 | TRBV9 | TGTGCCAGCCGCGGCGGGGGTGAGGGGGGAAACACTGAAGCTTTCTTT | CASRGGGEGGNTEAFF
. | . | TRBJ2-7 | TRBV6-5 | TGTGCCAGCAGTTACTCGGGGCGCTCCTACGAGCAGTACTTC | CASSYSGRSYEQYF
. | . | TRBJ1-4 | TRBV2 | TGTGCCAGCAACCCGGGGCAGGGGAACGAAAAACTGTTTTTT | CASNPGQGNEKLFF
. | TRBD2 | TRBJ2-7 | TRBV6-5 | TGTGCCAGCAGGGGAGGAGGAGCGGGGGACTACGAGCAGTACTTC | CASRGGGAGDYEQYF
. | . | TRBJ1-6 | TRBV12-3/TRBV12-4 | TGTGCCAGCAGTTTTGGCGGATTCTTT | CASSFGGFF
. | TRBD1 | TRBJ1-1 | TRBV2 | TGTGCCAGCAGTGAAGGGGACAGGGGATGGGACACTGAAGCTTTCTTT | CASSEGDRGWDTEAFF
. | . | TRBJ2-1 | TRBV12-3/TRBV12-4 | TGTGCCAGCAGTTTACGGCGGGAGCAGTTCTTC | CASSLRREQFF
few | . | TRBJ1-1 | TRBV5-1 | TGCGCCAGCAGGCACTTGCAAGAGAACACTGAAGCTTTCTTT | CASRHLQENTEAFF
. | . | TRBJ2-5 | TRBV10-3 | TGTGCCATCAGCCGGGACACCCAAGAGACCCAGTACTTC | CAISRDTQETQYF
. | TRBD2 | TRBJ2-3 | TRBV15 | TGTGCCACCAGTTCTAGCGGTGTAACAGATACGCAGTATTTT | CATSSSGVTDTQYF
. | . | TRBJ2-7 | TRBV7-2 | TGTGCCAGCAGCTTGGACTTTCAGTACGAGCAGTACTTC | CASSLDFQYEQYF
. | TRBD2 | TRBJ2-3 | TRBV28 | TGTGCCAGCAGGCCCGGTAGCGGGGGGGGCACAGATACGCAGTATTTT | CASRPGSGGGTDTQYF
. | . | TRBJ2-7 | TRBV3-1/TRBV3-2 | TGTGCCAGCAGCCAAGATGGAGCCTACGAGCAGTACTTC | CASSQDGAYEQYF
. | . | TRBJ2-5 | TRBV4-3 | TGCGCCAGCAGCCAAATGGATGAGGAGGAGACCCAGTACTTC | CASSQMDEEETQYF
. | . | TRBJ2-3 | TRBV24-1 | TGTGCCACCAGTGATGCCCGGGGATTTAGCACAGATACGCAGTATTTT | CATSDARGFSTDTQYF
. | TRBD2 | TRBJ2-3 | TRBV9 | TGTGCCCGCGGGGCGGGGGGAGTGGGAGATACGCAGTATTTT | CARGAGGVGDTQYF
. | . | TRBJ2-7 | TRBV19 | TGTGCCAGTAGTATTCTCGGAGGGAGTGGCTACGAGCAGTACTTC | CASSILGGSGYEQYF
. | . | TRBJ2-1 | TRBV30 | TGTGCCTGGAGACAGGGATTCTACAATGAGCAGTTCTTC | CAWRQGFYNEQFF